This T cell receptor beta chain was captured by sequencing in a study of blood T cells in healthy people across ages. Russia was home to the donors, healthy Caucasian individuals aged roughly 6 to 100. Per sample, a minimum of 6.5 million PBMCs were isolated. The sample holds one count of this clonotype. What it binds is not known. Sample-barcoded 5' priming and a J-beta primer mix drove a second PCR of roughly 6 to 12 cycles. TCRdb fed the 5' RACE reads into MiXCR, producing one record per CDR3 protein. The sample shows 750,000 to 950,000 distinct CDR3 sequences, 20% to 30% of them seen only once. Regarding the study as a whole: Strong correlation existed between TCR beta diversity and naive T cell percentage.

Per germline, CDR1 SQVTM and CDR2 ANQGSEA. CDR3 length equals 14 residues. V dropped 3 bases and J dropped 3 bases, with 13 bases sitting between them. These same records also appear under a second study, on T cells of mothers and their children.

The genes are TRBV29-1 and TRBJ2-3; no clear D gene. The TCR comes from a boy aged 5-17 years in good health. The material sequenced was blood. CDR3 amino acids: CSVDRSPGTDTQYF. The CDR3 nucleotides are TGCAGCGTTGATCGCAGCCCGGGTACAGATACGCAGTATTTT.